The entry below describes one T cell receptor beta chain. Antigen specificity is unknown. The junction departs from germline at one end; a sequencing error may be responsible. Other DNA sequences from this sample encode an identical CDR3 as well. Assay used: immunoSEQ multiplex PCR; TCRdb lists only in-frame clones, some missing. This repertoire shows about 94,000 clones, roughly 90% found once; its top ten account for approximately 0.8%. The data derive from a study of a mutant IDH1 vaccine in newly diagnosed glioma. Study-level information: Every participant had undergone radiotherapy, temozolomide, or both before, and most underwent both.

CDR1 ENHRY and CDR2 SYGVKD come from the germline V gene. CDR3 length: 15 residues. As for time point: week 47, end of study. Mutant IDH1 20-mer peptide, at 300 ug, made up each vaccine dose, with topical imiquimod. This rearrangement joins TRBV10-3 to TRBJ2-7; D gene ambiguous. This clonotype originated in a woman between 50 and 59 years old with glioma. The sequencing here drew on PBMCs, taken from a glioma patient whose treatment included an IDH1 peptide vaccine. The CDR3 region is CAISARSRSSYEQYF. The CDR3 DNA is TGTGCCATCAGTGCCCGCTCCCGGAGCTCCTACGAGCAATACTTC.